Shown below are 31 T cell receptor beta chains from a single sample sequenced in a study of blood T cell repertoires in COVID-19 (TCRdb year 2020). Library creation used the immunoSEQ multiplex PCR assay. The table was pulled from immuneACCESS by TCRdb, which kept in-frame rearrangements only. Such tables lose some clones; where checked, under half of the loss comes from unresolved V genes, and the rest has no known cause. In all, the sample holds around 160,000 clones, and about 82% of those were seen once. Around 3.1% of the sample is held by the ten biggest clonotypes. What was sequenced was peripheral blood. These receptors were taken from a woman aged 40 to 55 with active or convalescent COVID-19.

V gene TRBV3-1 (or the pseudogene TRBV3-2) combines with J gene TRBJ2-7; 10 bases are shared with TRBD2. Germline values: CDR1 LGHDT, CDR2 YNNKEL (reference sequence). This CDR3 has 14 residues. The V gene end was trimmed by 2 bases and the J gene end by 6 bases; junction bases not matched to a gene: 4. In DNA form, the CDR3 reads TGTGCCAGCAGCCAATCTAGCGGGAGAGGCGAGCAGTACTTC. Translation: CASSQSSGRGEQYF.

The V call is TRBV18, the J call TRBJ2-4, with D possibly being TRBD1 (6 bases). Germline V gene sequence: CDR1 KGHSH, CDR2 LQKENI. The CDR3 length is 18 residues. Trimming took 2 bases from V and 3 from J, leaving 20 bases between them. Here the CDR3 reads CASSPTSHRVVIKNIQYF. CDR3 nucleotide sequence: TGTGCCAGCTCACCAACGTCTCACAGGGTGGTGATCAAAAACATTCAGTACTTC.

The chain carries TRBV3-1 (or the pseudogene TRBV3-2) and TRBJ1-2; no definite D call. V lost 1 base and J lost 1, with 10 bases in between. Germline assignment: CDR1 LGHDT and CDR2 YNNKEL (reference sequence). The CDR3 has 15 amino acids. CDR3 DNA: TGTGCCAGCAGCCAAGCCCAGGTGATTAACTATGGCTACACCTTC. Translated: CASSQAQVINYGYTF.

The chain has TRBV28 and TRBJ2-1; weak D call: TRBD1 (5 bases). There are 16 residues in the CDR3. Per germline, CDR1 MDHEN and CDR2 SYDVKM. Between the trimmed V and J ends, which lost 5 bases and 3 bases, there was a span of 17 bases. CDR3 loop: CASSTPPTVLYNEQFF. In nucleotides, the CDR3 is TGTGCCAGCAGTACGCCGCCGACAGTGCTCTACAATGAGCAGTTCTTC.

This chain joins TRBV28 and TRBJ2-6, with TRBD1 matching over 8 bases. CDR3 length: 15 residues. The V gene end was trimmed by 11 bases and the J gene end by 0 bases; junction bases not matched to a gene: 6. The germline gives CDR1 MDHEN, CDR2 SYDVKM. CDR3 nucleotides: TGTGCCTCCGGGACAGGAAGCTCTGGGGCCAACGTCCTGACTTTC. Translated: CASGTGSSGANVLTF.

The rearrangement links TRBV10-2 to TRBJ2-1, with TRBD1 as a possible D gene (6 bases). V was shortened by 11 bases and J by 9 bases, with 23 bases between the two germline ends. The CDR3 sequence is 14 residues long. Germline assignment: CDR1 WSHSY and CDR2 SAAADI. The CDR3 protein is CASCTRGAVTEQFF. In nucleotides, the CDR3 is TGCGCCTCCTGCACCAGGGGTGCCGTGACTGAGCAGTTCTTC.

The chain links TRBV18 to TRBJ1-6; 10 bases map to TRBD1. Looked up from germline, CDR1 is KGHSH and CDR2 is LQKENI. CDR3 length: 15 residues. The V segment lost 3 bases and the J segment 10 bases; nucleotides outside the gene matches: 6. CDR3 nucleotides: TGTGCCAGCTCACCCGGGACAGGGGCAGGATCACCCCTCCACTTT. The encoded protein is CASSPGTGAGSPLHF.

This clone turned up a few times. V gene TRBV7-9 combines with J gene TRBJ2-1; 12 bases match TRBD2. After removal of 1 base from V and 6 bases from J, the junction contained 4 bases not matched to a gene. The CDR3 sequence is 16 residues long. CDR1 and CDR2 from the germline V gene are SEHNR and FQNEAQ (reference sequence). CDR3 coding DNA: TGTGCCAGCAGCTTAGGTACTAGCGGGAGGCTCAATGAGCAGTTCTTC. Translation gives CASSLGTSGRLNEQFF.

This chain joins TRBV5-1 and TRBJ2-2, with 10 bases lining up with TRBD1. With V trimmed by 4 bases and J by 7 bases, 7 bases remained unmatched. CDR3 size: 15 residues. Germline V gene data show CDR1 as SGHRS and CDR2 as YFSETQ. As DNA, the CDR3 is TGCGCCAGCAGCCTTTGGACAGGGGGGATCGGGGAGCTGTTTTTT. Its protein is CASSLWTGGIGELFF.

The rearrangement links TRBV27 to TRBJ2-2; D uncertain. V was shortened by 6 bases and J by 0 bases, with 11 bases between the two germline ends. CDR1 and CDR2 (germline): MNHEY, SMNVEV (reference sequence). There are 15 residues in the CDR3. The CDR3 loop is CASRPSPANTGELFF. CDR3 DNA sequence: TGTGCCAGCAGACCCAGTCCCGCGAACACCGGGGAGCTGTTTTTT.

The rearrangement uses TRBV19 and TRBJ1-5, with 8 positions matching TRBD1. The CDR3 sequence is 15 residues long. The trim removed 3 bases at V and 6 bases at J, leaving 7 bases unmatched. In germline, CDR1 is LNHDA, CDR2 SQIVND (reference sequence). CDR3 protein: CASSIPRGRPQPQHF. Here the CDR3 DNA reads TGTGCCAGTAGTATCCCCAGGGGGCGGCCTCAGCCCCAGCATTTT. Based on the CDR3 plus reference TRBV19 and TRBJ1-5, the full variable domain is DGGITQSPKYLFRKEGQNVTLSCEQNLNHDAMYWYRQDPGQGLRLIYYSQIVNDFQKGDIAEGYSVSREKKESFPLTVTSAQKNPTAFYLCASSIPRGRPQPQHFGDGTRLSIL.

This chain connects TRBV28 to TRBJ2-7, with 8 positions matching TRBD1. Unmatched junction bases numbered 8, after V lost 2 bases and J lost 5 bases. Germline CDR1 and CDR2: MDHEN and SYDVKM. This CDR3 is built from 15 residues. DNA for the CDR3: TGTGCCAGCAGTTTAGGAAACAGGGGGAATAACGAGCAGTACTTC. It is translated as CASSLGNRGNNEQYF.

This clone was recorded a few times. The chain is built from TRBV5-1 and TRBJ1-6; 8 bases fit TRBD1. The V and J ends lost 0 bases and 8 bases, in that order; junction bases with no gene match: 4. CDR3 length equals 15 residues. The germline CDR1 and CDR2 sequences are SGHRS and YFSETQ. The CDR3 protein is CASSLGTGRYSPLHF. The CDR3 DNA follows: TGCGCCAGCAGCTTGGGGACAGGGAGGTATTCACCCCTCCACTTT.

V is TRBV19 and J is TRBJ1-5; 7 nucleotides align to TRBD1. The CDR3 extends over 14 amino acids. J gave up 7 bases and V 4 bases, and 7 bases lay outside the gene matches. Germline CDR1 reads LNHDA; CDR2 reads SQIVND (reference sequence). For the CDR3, the DNA is TGTGCCAGTAGTACTCAAGGGGGCCACCAGCCCCAGCATTTT. Protein product: CASSTQGGHQPQHF.

This clone has a handful of counts. The chain combines TRBV2 with TRBJ1-5, with 7 bases matching TRBD1. Germline lookup yields CDR1 SNHLY and CDR2 FYNNEI. Losses at the gene ends were 3 bases for V and 6 bases for J; bases not matched to a gene: 5. This CDR3 has 14 residues. CDR3 amino acids: CASSDPGGGQPQHF. CDR3 nucleotide sequence: TGTGCCAGCAGTGACCCAGGGGGAGGTCAGCCCCAGCATTTT.

The chain uses TRBV6-5 and TRBJ2-7; D is perhaps TRBD2 (7 bases). V lost 2 bases and J 7 bases, leaving 15 bases between the germline ends. Germline loops: CDR1 MNHEY, CDR2 SVGAGI. The CDR3 loop spans 14 amino acids. The CDR3 sequence: CASSYVQGGLEQYF. The CDR3 DNA sequence: TGTGCCAGCAGTTACGTACAGGGAGGGTTGGAGCAGTACTTC.

This clone appeared a few times. This chain uses TRBV28 with TRBJ2-7; no firm D call. Trimming removed 5 bases at V and 3 bases at J, with 14 bases between. Germline loops: CDR1 MDHEN, CDR2 SYDVKM. The CDR3 covers 14 residues. The CDR3 sequence is CASSNHQEYYEQYF. The CDR3 DNA follows: TGTGCCAGCAGTAACCACCAGGAATACTACGAGCAGTACTTC. The full variable domain, with the rest looked up from reference TRBV28 and TRBJ2-7, is DVKVTQSSRYLVKRTGEKVFLECVQDMDHENMFWYRQDPGLGLRLIYFSYDVKMKEKGDIPEGYSVSREKKERFSLILESASTNQTSMYLCASSNHQEYYEQYFGPGTRLTVT.

This rearrangement joins TRBV3-1 (or the pseudogene TRBV3-2) to TRBJ1-2, with D possibly being TRBD1 (5 bases). V lost 4 bases and J 8 bases, leaving 11 bases between the germline ends. Germline V CDR1 and CDR2: LGHDT, YNNKEL (reference sequence). This CDR3 region has 12 residues. CDR3: CASSRVGEGYTF. The CDR3 DNA is TGTGCCAGCAGCCGGGTAGGGGAAGGCTACACCTTC.

V and J are TRBV6-1 and TRBJ1-4, with a tentative D call TRBD1 (6 bases). V was clipped by 2 bases and J by 7 bases, with 17 bases between them. CDR3 length equals 16 residues. Germline lookup yields CDR1 MNHNS and CDR2 SASEGT. The CDR3 is CASSETLNRAGEKLFF. The CDR3 nucleotides are TGTGCCAGCAGTGAAACTTTGAACAGGGCGGGTGAAAAACTGTTTTTT.

This clone was seen more than once but under ten times. V and J are TRBV27 and TRBJ1-1; no firm D call. Germline CDR1 and CDR2: MNHEY and SMNVEV (reference sequence). This CDR3 is built from 14 residues. V dropped 3 bases and J dropped 1 base, with 9 bases sitting between them. The CDR3: CASSFMTRNTEAFF. In DNA form, the CDR3 reads TGTGCCAGCAGTTTTATGACAAGGAACACTGAAGCTTTCTTT.

This clone was counted only a few times. The chain recombines TRBV5-1 with TRBJ2-7; possibly TRBD2 for D (7 bases). Per the germline V gene, CDR1 is SGHRS and CDR2 is YFSETQ. Trimming took 1 base from V and 5 from J, leaving 19 bases between them. This CDR3 comprises 16 residues. In nucleotides, the CDR3 is TGCGCCAGCAGCTTGTGGGGCGGGGGCTTTAATGACGAGCAGTACTTC. Translated: CASSLWGGGFNDEQYF.

This chain connects TRBV6-2 or TRBV6-3 to TRBJ2-7; D call uncertain. V lost 0 bases to trimming and J lost 2 bases, with 2 bases between them. Germline values: CDR1 MNHEY, CDR2 SVGEGT. The CDR3 consists of 12 residues. The CDR3 loop is CASSYSAYEQYF. CDR3 sequence (DNA): TGTGCCAGCAGTTACTCCGCCTACGAGCAGTACTTC.

The chain carries TRBV4-2 and TRBJ1-1, with 9 bases aligning to TRBD1. The germline V gene encodes CDR1 LGHNA and CDR2 YNFKEQ. V was pared by 4 bases and J by 7 bases, with 16 bases of the junction left unmatched. This CDR3 has 17 residues. CDR3 protein: CASSPRQGGVTILEAFF. CDR3 coding DNA: TGTGCCAGCAGCCCGAGACAGGGGGGGGTGACTATCCTTGAAGCTTTCTTT.

The V call is TRBV19, the J call TRBJ2-6; no reliable D call. The CDR3 runs to 15 residues. V gave up 5 bases and J gave up 0 bases, with 8 bases separating them. Germline assignment: CDR1 LNHDA and CDR2 SQIVND (reference sequence). CDR3 sequence reads: CASSSVSSGANVLTF. In DNA, the CDR3 is TGTGCCAGTAGTTCAGTTTCCTCTGGGGCCAACGTCCTGACTTTC.

The chain has TRBV9 and TRBJ1-3; D not resolved. V lost 4 bases and J lost 0, with 11 bases in between. In germline, CDR1 is SGDLS, CDR2 YYNGEE. This CDR3 is 15 amino acids long. The CDR3 DNA reads TGTGCCAGCAGCCAAAGTCCGAGCTCTGGAAACACCATATATTTT. Protein sequence: CASSQSPSSGNTIYF.

The chain couples TRBV6-5 to TRBJ1-3, with D hard to call. V lost 6 bases, J lost 1 base, and 10 bases lay in between. CDR1 is MNHEY, CDR2 SVGAGI, per germline. The CDR3 has 14 residues. This chain's CDR3 is CASRSGGSGNTIYF. The CDR3 DNA is TGTGCCAGCAGGTCCGGAGGGTCTGGAAACACCATATATTTT.

The chain is built from TRBV30 and TRBJ2-7; tentative D call: TRBD2 (7 bases). This CDR3 region has 13 residues. The V and J ends lost 1 base and 3 bases respectively, with 10 bases between them. From germline, CDR1 is GTSNPN and CDR2 SVGIG (reference sequence). The CDR3 loop reads CAWSEGGRYEQYF. The DNA of the CDR3 is TGTGCCTGGAGTGAGGGGGGGCGCTACGAGCAGTACTTC.

The chain combines TRBV7-9 with TRBJ1-3; D gene unclear. The CDR3 length is 15 residues. Trimming took off 3 bases at V and 1 base at J, with 10 bases between the two ends. Germline CDR1 is SEHNR and CDR2 is FQNEAQ (reference sequence). CDR3 in DNA: TGTGCCAGCAGCTTCGCGGGGAATTCTGGAAACACCATATATTTT. Amino acid sequence: CASSFAGNSGNTIYF. Complete variable domain (other parts from reference TRBV7-9 and TRBJ1-3): DTGVSQNPRHKITKRGQNVTFRCDPISEHNRLYWYRQTLGQGPEFLTYFQNEAQLEKSRLLSDRFSAERPKGSFSTLEIQRTEQGDSAMYLCASSFAGNSGNTIYFGEGSWLTVV.

This chain uses TRBV27 with TRBJ1-4; D call uncertain. Per the germline V gene, CDR1 is MNHEY and CDR2 is SMNVEV (reference sequence). CDR3 size: 14 residues. Trimming removed 6 bases from V and 1 base from J, with 9 bases in between. The CDR3 DNA reads as TGTGCCAGCAGCTACCTTGGAACTAATGAAAAACTGTTTTTT. This codes for CASSYLGTNEKLFF. The full variable domain, its missing parts supplied by reference TRBV27 and TRBJ1-4, is EAQVTQNPRYLITVTGKKLTVTCSQNMNHEYMSWYRQDPGLGLRQIYYSMNVEVTDKGDVPEGYKVSRKEKRNFPLILESPSPNQTSLYFCASSYLGTNEKLFFGSGTQLSVL.

The chain carries TRBV28 and TRBJ1-3, with D possibly TRBD1 on 5 matching bases. The CDR3 spans 13 residues. Trimming took off 5 bases at V and 4 bases at J, with 9 bases between the two ends. CDR1 is MDHEN, CDR2 SYDVKM, per germline. The CDR3 reads CASSQGIGNTIYF. CDR3 DNA: TGTGCCAGCAGTCAGGGTATCGGAAACACCATATATTTT.

The chain uses TRBV7-2 and TRBJ1-5; D may be TRBD1 (5 bases). This CDR3 is built from 17 residues. From germline, CDR1 is SGHTA and CDR2 FQGNSA. Trimming took 3 bases from V and 3 from J, leaving 18 bases between them. The CDR3 sequence: CASSFGRAPWDNQPQHF. The CDR3 DNA follows: TGTGCCAGCAGCTTTGGCAGGGCACCGTGGGACAATCAGCCCCAGCATTTT.